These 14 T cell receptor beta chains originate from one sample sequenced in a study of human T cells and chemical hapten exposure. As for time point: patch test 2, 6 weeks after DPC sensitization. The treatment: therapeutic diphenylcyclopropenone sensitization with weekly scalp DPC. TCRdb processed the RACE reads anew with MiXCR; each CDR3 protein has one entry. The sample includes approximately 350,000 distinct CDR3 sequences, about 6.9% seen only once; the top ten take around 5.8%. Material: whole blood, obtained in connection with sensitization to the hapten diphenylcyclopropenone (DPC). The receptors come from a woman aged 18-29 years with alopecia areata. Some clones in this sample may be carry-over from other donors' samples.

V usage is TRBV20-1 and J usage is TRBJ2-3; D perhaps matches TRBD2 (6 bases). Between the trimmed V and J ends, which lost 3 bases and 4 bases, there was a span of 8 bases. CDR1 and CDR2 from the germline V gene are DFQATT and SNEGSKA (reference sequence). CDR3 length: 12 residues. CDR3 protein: CSARGLSDTQYF. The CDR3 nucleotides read TGCAGTGCTAGGGGACTTTCAGATACGCAGTATTTT.

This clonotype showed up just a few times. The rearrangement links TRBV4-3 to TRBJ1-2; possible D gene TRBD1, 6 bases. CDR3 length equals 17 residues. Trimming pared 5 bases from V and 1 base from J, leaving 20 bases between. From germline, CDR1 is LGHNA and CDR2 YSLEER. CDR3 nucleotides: TGCGCCAGCAGCTCAAGGATGCCGGACAGAGATAACTATGGCTACACCTTC. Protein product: CASSSRMPDRDNYGYTF.

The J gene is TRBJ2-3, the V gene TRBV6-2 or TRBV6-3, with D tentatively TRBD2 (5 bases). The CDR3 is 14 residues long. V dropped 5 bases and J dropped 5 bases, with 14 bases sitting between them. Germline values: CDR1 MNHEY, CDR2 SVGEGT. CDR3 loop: CASSPWTGEDTQYF. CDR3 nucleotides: TGTGCCAGCAGTCCCTGGACTGGTGAAGATACGCAGTATTTT.

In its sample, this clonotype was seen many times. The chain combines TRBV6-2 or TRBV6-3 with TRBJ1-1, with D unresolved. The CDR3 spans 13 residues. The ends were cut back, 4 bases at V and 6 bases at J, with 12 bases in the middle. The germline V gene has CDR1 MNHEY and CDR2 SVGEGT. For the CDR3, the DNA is TGTGCCAGCAGTTCCTGGAACCAGGCTGAAGCTTTCTTT. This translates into CASSSWNQAEAFF.

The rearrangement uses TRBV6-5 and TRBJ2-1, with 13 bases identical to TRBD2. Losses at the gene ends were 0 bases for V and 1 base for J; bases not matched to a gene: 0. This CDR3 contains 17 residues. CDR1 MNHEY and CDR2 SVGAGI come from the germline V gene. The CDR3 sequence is CASSYSTSGGSYNEQFF. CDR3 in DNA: TGTGCCAGCAGTTACTCGACTAGCGGGGGGTCCTACAATGAGCAGTTCTTC.

As DNA, the CDR3 is TGTGCCAGCAGCCCCCAGACAGGCCTCGAAGAGACCCAGTACTTC. It is translated as CASSPQTGLEETQYF. The chain combines TRBV5-4 with TRBJ2-5; weak D call: TRBD1 (6 bases). In germline, CDR1 is SGHNT, CDR2 YYREEE (reference sequence). The CDR3 contains 15 residues. V lost 4 bases to trimming and J lost 3 bases, with 16 bases between them.

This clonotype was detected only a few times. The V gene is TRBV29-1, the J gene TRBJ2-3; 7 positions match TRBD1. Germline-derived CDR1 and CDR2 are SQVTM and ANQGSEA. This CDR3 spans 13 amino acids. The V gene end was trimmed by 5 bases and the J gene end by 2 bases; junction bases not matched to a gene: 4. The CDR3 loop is CSVLDRFTDTQYF. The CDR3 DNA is TGCAGCGTTCTGGACAGGTTCACAGATACGCAGTATTTT.

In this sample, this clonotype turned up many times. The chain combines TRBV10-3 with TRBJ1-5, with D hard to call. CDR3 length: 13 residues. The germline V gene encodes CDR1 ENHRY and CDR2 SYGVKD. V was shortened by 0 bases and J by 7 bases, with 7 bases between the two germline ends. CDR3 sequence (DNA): TGTGCCATCAGTGAGTCTGGCGGGCAGCCCCAGCATTTT. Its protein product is CAISESGGQPQHF.

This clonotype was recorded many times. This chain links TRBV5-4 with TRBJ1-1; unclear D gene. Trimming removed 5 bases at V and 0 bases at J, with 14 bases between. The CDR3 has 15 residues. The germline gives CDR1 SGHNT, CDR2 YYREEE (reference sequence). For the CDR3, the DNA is TGTGCCAGCAGTCACACATTCGGGATGAACACTGAAGCTTTCTTT. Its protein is CASSHTFGMNTEAFF.

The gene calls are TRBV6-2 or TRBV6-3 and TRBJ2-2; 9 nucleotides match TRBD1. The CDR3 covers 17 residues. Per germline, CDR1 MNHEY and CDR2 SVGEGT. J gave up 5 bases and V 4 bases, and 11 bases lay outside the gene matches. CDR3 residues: CASSSTGGSVYTGELFF. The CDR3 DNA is TGTGCCAGCAGTTCGACAGGGGGAAGTGTTTATACCGGGGAGCTGTTTTTT.

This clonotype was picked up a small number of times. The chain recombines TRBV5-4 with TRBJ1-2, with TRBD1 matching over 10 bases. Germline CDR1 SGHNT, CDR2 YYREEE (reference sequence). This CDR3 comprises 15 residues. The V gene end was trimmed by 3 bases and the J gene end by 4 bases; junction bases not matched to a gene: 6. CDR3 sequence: CASSSRDRGLYGYTF. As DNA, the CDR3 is TGTGCCAGCAGCTCACGAGACAGGGGGCTCTATGGCTACACCTTC. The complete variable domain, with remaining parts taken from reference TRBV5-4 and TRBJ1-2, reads ETGVTQSPTHLIKTRGQQVTLRCSSQSGHNTVSWYQQALGQGPQFIFQYYREEENGRGNFPPRFSGLQFPNYSSELNVNALELDDSALYLCASSSRDRGLYGYTFGSGTRLTVV.

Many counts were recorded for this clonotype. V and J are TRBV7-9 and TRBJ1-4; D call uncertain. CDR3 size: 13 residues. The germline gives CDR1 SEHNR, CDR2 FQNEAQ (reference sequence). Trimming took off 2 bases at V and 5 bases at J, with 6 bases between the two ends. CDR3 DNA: TGTGCCAGCAGCTTATATGCGAATGAAAAACTGTTTTTT. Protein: CASSLYANEKLFF. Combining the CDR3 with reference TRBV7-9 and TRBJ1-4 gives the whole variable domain DTGVSQNPRHKITKRGQNVTFRCDPISEHNRLYWYRQTLGQGPEFLTYFQNEAQLEKSRLLSDRFSAERPKGSFSTLEIQRTEQGDSAMYLCASSLYANEKLFFGSGTQLSVL.

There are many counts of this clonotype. The CDR3 sequence is CASSINWNYGYTF. The CDR3, as DNA: TGTGCCAGCTCAATAAACTGGAACTATGGCTACACCTTC. V usage is TRBV6-6 and J usage is TRBJ1-2; D is uncertain. Per germline, CDR1 MNHNY and CDR2 SVGAGI (reference sequence). The CDR3 spans 13 residues. V was clipped by 8 bases and J by 2 bases, with 12 bases between them.

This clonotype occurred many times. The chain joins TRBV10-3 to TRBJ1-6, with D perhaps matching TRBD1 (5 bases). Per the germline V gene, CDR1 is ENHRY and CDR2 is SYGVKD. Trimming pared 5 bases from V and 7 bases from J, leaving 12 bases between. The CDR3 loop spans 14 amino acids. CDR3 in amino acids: CAISRRARNSPLHF. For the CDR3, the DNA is TGTGCCATCAGTCGCAGGGCGAGAAATTCACCCCTCCACTTT.